These 4 T cell receptor beta chains came from one sample sequenced in a study of blood T cell repertoires in COVID-19 (dated by TCRdb to about 2020). Libraries were constructed by the immunoSEQ multiplex PCR assay. What TCRdb holds here is the immuneACCESS table cut down to in-frame rearrangements. Part of the clones is not present; checked against another copy, under half of the missing clones reflect an unresolved V gene, and the others are unexplained. Recorded for this sample are under 30,000 clones; around 83% of them occurred a single time. The ten largest account for approximately 25% of the sample. The sample comprised peripheral blood. The source of these receptors is a human donor in a cohort sampled during active COVID-19.

The chain recombines TRBV10-3 with TRBJ2-7; TRBD1 might be the D (6 bases). V was clipped by 6 bases and J by 5 bases, with 14 bases between them. CDR3 size: 13 residues. Germline V CDR1 and CDR2: ENHRY, SYGVKD. The CDR3, as DNA: TGTGCCATCAGCGAAACAGGGATCAACGAGCAGTACTTC. The encoded protein is CAISETGINEQYF.

The chain recombines TRBV5-1 with TRBJ1-4; 9 positions agree with TRBD1. CDR1 SGHRS and CDR2 YFSETQ come from the germline V gene. V dropped 4 bases and J dropped 8; count of bases not matched to a gene: 6. This CDR3 comprises 14 residues. CDR3 sequence: CASSPPGQGEKLFF. The CDR3 DNA reads TGCGCCAGCAGCCCACCGGGACAGGGCGAAAAACTGTTTTTT.

This chain connects TRBV3-1 (or the pseudogene TRBV3-2) to TRBJ2-2; 10 nucleotides match TRBD2. There are 16 residues in the CDR3. Germline CDR1 and CDR2: LGHDT and YNNKEL (reference sequence). V dropped 2 bases and J dropped 7; count of bases not matched to a gene: 7. CDR3 region: CASSQSERGGYGELFF. CDR3 coding DNA: TGTGCCAGCAGCCAAAGCGAGCGGGGGGGTTACGGGGAGCTGTTTTTT.

The chain recombines TRBV28 with TRBJ1-2; a possible D gene is TRBD1 (5 bases). This CDR3 region has 13 residues. Per germline, CDR1 MDHEN and CDR2 SYDVKM. CDR3 amino acids: CASQGSTYYGYTF. DNA of the CDR3: TGTGCTAGTCAGGGATCAACGTACTATGGCTACACCTTC.